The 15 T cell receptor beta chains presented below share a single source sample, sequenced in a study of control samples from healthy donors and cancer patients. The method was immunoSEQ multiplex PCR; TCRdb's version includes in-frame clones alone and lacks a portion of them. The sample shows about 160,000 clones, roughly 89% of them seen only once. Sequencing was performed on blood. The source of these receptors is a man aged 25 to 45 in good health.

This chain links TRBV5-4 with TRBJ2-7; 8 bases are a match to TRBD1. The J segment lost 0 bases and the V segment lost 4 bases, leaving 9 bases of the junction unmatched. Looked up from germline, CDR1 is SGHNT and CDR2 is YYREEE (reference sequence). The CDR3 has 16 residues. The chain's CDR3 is CASSPGQGRSSYEQYF. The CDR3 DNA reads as TGTGCCAGCAGCCCAGGACAGGGCCGCAGCTCCTACGAGCAGTACTTC.

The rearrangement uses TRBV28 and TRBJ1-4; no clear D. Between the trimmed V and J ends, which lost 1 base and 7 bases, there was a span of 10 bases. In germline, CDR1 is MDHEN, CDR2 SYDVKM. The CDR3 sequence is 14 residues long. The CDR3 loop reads CASSLSGRGEKLFF. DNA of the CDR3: TGTGCCAGCAGTTTATCCGGGCGCGGTGAAAAACTGTTTTTT.

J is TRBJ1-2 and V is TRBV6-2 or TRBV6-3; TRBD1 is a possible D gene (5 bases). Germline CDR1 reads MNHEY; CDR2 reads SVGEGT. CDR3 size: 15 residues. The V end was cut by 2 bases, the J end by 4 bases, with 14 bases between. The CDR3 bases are TGTGCCAGCAGTTACCGACCCGCGGGGCGCTATGGCTACACCTTC. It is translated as CASSYRPAGRYGYTF.

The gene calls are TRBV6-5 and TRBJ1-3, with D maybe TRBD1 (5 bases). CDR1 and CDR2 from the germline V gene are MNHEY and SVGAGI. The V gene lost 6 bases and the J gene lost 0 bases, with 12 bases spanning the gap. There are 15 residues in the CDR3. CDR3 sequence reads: CASSQGDISGNTIYF. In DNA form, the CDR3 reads TGTGCCAGCAGCCAGGGAGACATCTCTGGAAACACCATATATTTT.

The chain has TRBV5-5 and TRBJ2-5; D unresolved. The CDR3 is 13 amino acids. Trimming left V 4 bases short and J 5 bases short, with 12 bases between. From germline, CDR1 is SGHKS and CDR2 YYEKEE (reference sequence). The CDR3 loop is CASSRAQTETQYF. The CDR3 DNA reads TGTGCCAGCAGCCGGGCCCAGACTGAGACCCAGTACTTC. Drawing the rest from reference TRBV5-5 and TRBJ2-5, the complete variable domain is DAGVTQSPTHLIKTRGQQVTLRCSPISGHKSVSWYQQVLGQGPQFIFQYYEKEERGRGNFPDRFSARQFPNYSSELNVNALLLGDSALYLCASSRAQTETQYFGPGTRLLVL.

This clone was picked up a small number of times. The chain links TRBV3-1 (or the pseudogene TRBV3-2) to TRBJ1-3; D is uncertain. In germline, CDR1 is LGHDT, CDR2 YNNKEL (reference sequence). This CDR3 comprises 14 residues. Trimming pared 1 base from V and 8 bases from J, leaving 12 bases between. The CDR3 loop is CASSQVLGRDTIYF. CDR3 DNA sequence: TGTGCCAGCAGCCAAGTCCTCGGTAGGGACACCATATATTTT.

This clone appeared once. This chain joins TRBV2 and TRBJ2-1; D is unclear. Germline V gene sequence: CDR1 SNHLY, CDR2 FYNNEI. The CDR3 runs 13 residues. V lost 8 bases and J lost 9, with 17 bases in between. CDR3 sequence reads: CASLSAPNGEQFF. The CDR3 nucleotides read TGTGCCAGCCTGAGCGCGCCGAACGGTGAGCAGTTCTTC.

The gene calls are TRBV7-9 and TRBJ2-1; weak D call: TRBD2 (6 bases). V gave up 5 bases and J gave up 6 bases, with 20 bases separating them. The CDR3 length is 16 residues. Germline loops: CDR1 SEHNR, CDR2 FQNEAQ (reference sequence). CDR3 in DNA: TGTGCCAGCAGCGATACCTCAGCGGGTGCGAGCAATGAGCAGTTCTTC. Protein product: CASSDTSAGASNEQFF.

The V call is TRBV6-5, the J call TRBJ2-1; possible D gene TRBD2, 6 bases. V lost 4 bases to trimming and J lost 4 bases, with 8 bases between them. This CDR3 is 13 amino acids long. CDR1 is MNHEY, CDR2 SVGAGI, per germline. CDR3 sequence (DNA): TGTGCCAGCAGTTTGGGGACTTACAATGAGCAGTTCTTC. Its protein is CASSLGTYNEQFF.

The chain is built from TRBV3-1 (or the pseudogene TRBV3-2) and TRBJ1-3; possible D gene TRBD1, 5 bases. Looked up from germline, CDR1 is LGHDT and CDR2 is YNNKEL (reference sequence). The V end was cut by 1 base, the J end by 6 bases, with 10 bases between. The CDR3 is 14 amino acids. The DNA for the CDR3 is TGTGCCAGCAGCCAAGGGACATCACAAAACACCATATATTTT. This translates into CASSQGTSQNTIYF.

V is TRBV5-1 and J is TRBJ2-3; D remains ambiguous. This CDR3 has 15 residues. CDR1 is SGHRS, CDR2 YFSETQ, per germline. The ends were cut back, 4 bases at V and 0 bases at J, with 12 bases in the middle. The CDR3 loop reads CASSPVVASTDTQYF. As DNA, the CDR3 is TGCGCCAGCAGCCCCGTGGTCGCTAGCACAGATACGCAGTATTTT.

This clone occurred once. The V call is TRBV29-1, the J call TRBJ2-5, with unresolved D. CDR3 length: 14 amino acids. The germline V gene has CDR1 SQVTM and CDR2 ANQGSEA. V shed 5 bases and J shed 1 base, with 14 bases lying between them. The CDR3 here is CSVRFEQAQETQYF. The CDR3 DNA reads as TGCAGCGTTCGCTTTGAGCAGGCCCAAGAGACCCAGTACTTC.

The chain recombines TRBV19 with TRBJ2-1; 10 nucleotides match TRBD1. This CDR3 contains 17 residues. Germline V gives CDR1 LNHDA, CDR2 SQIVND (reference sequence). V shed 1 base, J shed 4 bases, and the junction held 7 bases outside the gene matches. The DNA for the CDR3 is TGTGCCAGTAGTATAGTCCCGGGACAGGGGTCGTACAATGAGCAGTTCTTC. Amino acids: CASSIVPGQGSYNEQFF.

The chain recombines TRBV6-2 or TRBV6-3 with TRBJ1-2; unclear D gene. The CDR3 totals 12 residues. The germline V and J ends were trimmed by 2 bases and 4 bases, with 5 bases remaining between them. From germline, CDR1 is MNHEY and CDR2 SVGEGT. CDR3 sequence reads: CASSYQAYGYTF. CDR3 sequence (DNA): TGTGCCAGCAGTTACCAGGCCTATGGCTACACCTTC.

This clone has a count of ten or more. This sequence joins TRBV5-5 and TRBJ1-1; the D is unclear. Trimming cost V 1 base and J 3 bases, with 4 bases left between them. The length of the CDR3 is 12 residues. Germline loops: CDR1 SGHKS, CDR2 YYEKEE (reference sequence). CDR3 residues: CASSLPYTEAFF. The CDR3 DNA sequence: TGTGCCAGCAGCTTGCCTTACACTGAAGCTTTCTTT.